The TCR beta chain under discussion was sequenced for a study of blood T cell repertoires in COVID-19. Study as a whole: Italy, Spain and the United States were the sources of the convalescent and acute COVID-19 samples.

Here immunoSEQ multiplex PCR was the method, and the copy in TCRdb shows in-frame clones only, minus some. The sample shows 63,000 or so clones, about 82% of them seen only once. Germline V gene data show CDR1 as DFQATT and CDR2 as SNEGSKA (reference sequence). This CDR3 has 17 residues. V was shortened by 3 bases and J by 1 base, with 19 bases between the two germline ends. This TCR came from a human donor in a cohort sampled during active COVID-19. The gene calls are TRBV20-1 and TRBJ1-3, with no clear D. Sequences were obtained from peripheral blood. The CDR3 loop reads CSASWNRPGGSGNTIYF. The CDR3 DNA sequence: TGCAGTGCTAGTTGGAACAGACCCGGAGGGTCTGGAAACACCATATATTTT.